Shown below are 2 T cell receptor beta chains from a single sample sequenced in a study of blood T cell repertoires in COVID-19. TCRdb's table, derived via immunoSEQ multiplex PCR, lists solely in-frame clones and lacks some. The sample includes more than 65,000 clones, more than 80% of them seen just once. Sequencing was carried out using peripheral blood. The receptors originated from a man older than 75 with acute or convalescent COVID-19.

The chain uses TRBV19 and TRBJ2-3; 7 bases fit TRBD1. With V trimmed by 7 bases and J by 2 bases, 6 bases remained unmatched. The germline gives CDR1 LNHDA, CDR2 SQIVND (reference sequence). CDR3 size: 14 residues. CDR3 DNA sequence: TGTGCCAGTACACCCAGGGGGTCCACAGATACGCAGTATTTT. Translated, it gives CASTPRGSTDTQYF.

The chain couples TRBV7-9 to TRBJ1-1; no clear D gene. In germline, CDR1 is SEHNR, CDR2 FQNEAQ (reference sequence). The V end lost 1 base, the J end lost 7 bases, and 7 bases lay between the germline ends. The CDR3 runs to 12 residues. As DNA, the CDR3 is TGTGCCAGCAGCTTAGTAGGACTTGAAGCTTTCTTT. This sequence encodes CASSLVGLEAFF.